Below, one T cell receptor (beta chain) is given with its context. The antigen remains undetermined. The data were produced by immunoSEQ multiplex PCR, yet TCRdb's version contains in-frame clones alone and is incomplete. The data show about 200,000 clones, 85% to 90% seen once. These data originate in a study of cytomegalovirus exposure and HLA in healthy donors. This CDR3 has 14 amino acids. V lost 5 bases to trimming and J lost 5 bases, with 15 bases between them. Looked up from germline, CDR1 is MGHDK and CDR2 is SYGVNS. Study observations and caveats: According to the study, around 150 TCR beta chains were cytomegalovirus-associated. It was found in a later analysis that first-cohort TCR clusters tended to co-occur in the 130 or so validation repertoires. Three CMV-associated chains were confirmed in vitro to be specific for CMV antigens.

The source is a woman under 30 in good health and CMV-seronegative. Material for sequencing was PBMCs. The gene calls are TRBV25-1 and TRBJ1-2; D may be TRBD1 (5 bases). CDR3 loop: CASSPPGGGYGYTF. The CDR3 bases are TGTGCCAGCAGTCCGCCCGGGGGTGGGTATGGCTACACCTTC.